This T cell receptor (beta chain) emerged from a study of T cell responses to AZD1222 COVID-19 vaccine. The overall study: Second-dose intervals of approximately 4 or approximately 12 weeks were pooled.

Germline-derived CDR1 and CDR2 are MDHEN and SYDVKM. V was shortened by 2 bases and J by 4 bases, with 14 bases between the two germline ends. CDR3 length equals 15 residues. Study results and caveats: Among the donors, most were white British and more were female, and clonal diversity was possibly underestimated.

The assay was immunoSEQ multiplex PCR, and TCRdb's table has in-frame clones only and misses some. The sample yields about 160,000 clones, more than 85% seen once. Note on this clone: Its target is not known.

This sequence joins TRBV28 and TRBJ1-2; no clear D. The source is an adult in good health. Material: peripheral blood, obtained on day 0 of AZD1222 vaccination. The CDR3 DNA is TGTGCCAGCAGTTTAGTGGCAGCGCAGGTCTATGGCTACACCTTC. This encodes CASSLVAAQVYGYTF.